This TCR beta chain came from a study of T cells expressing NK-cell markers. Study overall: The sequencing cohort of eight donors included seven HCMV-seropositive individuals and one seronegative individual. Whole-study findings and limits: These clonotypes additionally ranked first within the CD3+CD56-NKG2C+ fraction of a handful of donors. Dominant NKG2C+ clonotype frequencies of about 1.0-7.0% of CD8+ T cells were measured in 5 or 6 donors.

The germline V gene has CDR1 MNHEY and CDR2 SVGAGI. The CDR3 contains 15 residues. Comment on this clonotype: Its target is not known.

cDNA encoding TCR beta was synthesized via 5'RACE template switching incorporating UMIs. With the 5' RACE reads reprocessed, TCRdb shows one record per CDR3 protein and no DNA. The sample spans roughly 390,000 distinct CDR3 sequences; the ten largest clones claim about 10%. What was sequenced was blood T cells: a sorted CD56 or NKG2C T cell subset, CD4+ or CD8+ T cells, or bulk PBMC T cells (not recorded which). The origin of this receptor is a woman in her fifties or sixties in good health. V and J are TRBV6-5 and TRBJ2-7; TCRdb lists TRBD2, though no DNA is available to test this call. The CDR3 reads CASSYSETITYEQYF.